Presented here are 16 T cell receptor beta chains from one specimen sequenced in a study of control samples from healthy donors and cancer patients. Repertoires were generated with immunoSEQ multiplex PCR, while TCRdb's copy carries only in-frame clones and drops some. Its listing shows roughly 190,000 clones. The material sequenced was blood. The receptors originated from a woman under 40 in good health.

A note on this clone: A junction boundary mismatches the germline segment, possibly from a read error. J is TRBJ1-1 and V is TRBV7-7; D gene uncertain. Germline assignment: CDR1 SSHAT and CDR2 FNYEAQ (reference sequence). This CDR3 is 13 amino acids long. The CDR3 sequence is CASSLAGNTEAFF. The CDR3 DNA reads as TGTGCTAGCAGCTTAGCAGGGAACACTGAAGCTTTCTTT.

The CDR3 nucleotides read TGTGCAAGTCGCTTATCTGGATCGGATCTACGGCCCCAGCATTTT. The encoded protein is CASRLSGSDLRPQHF. The V gene is TRBV12-2, the J gene TRBJ1-5. TRBV12-2 corresponds to a pseudogene. The CDR3 runs to 15 residues.

The rearrangement uses TRBV5-1 and TRBJ1-5; unclear D gene. The CDR3 loop spans 15 amino acids. Germline CDR1 and CDR2: SGHRS and YFSETQ. V was clipped by 5 bases and J by 2 bases, with 14 bases between them. The CDR3 region has the DNA TGCGCCAGCAGGCCAGAACCGTACGGCAATCAGCCCCAGCATTTT. It translates to CASRPEPYGNQPQHF.

The J gene is TRBJ2-7, the V gene TRBV28; the D gene is possibly TRBD1 (5 bases). Trimming stripped 6 bases from V and 1 base from J, with 10 bases between. CDR3 length: 13 amino acids. Germline values: CDR1 MDHEN, CDR2 SYDVKM. CDR3 protein: CASSLQVSYEQYF. The CDR3 nucleotides are TGTGCCAGCAGCCTACAGGTGTCCTACGAGCAGTACTTC.

The chain has TRBV5-6 and TRBJ2-7, with TRBD1 identical over 7 bases. V gave up 4 bases and J gave up 3 bases; unmatched junction bases: 7. The CDR3 runs 14 residues. The germline CDR1 and CDR2 sequences are SGHDT and YYEEEE. Written as DNA, the CDR3 is TGTGCCAGCAGCCCGGCTCAGGGGGACTACGAGCAGTACTTC. This sequence encodes CASSPAQGDYEQYF.

Here the CDR3 reads CASRGDRPWAFF. The CDR3 nucleotides are TGTGCCAGCAGGGGGGACAGGCCGTGGGCTTTCTTT. V usage is TRBV27 and J usage is TRBJ1-1, with TRBD1 matching over 8 bases. This CDR3 has 12 residues. With V trimmed by 6 bases and J by 11 bases, 8 bases remained unmatched. Looked up from germline, CDR1 is MNHEY and CDR2 is SMNVEV (reference sequence).

The chain recombines TRBV6-1 with TRBJ2-7; 8 nucleotides match TRBD2. The germline CDR1 and CDR2 sequences are MNHNS and SASEGT. V lost 2 bases and J lost 2; bases outside the gene matches: 8. CDR3 length equals 16 residues. The CDR3 sequence: CASSEFGGAEPYEQYF. For the CDR3, the DNA is TGTGCCAGCAGTGAATTCGGGGGGGCCGAGCCCTACGAGCAGTACTTC.

CDR3 sequence (DNA): TGTGCCAGCAGTTCCGGAGGGTTGGTCAATCAGCCCCAGCATTTT. It yields the protein CASSSGGLVNQPQHF. The rearrangement joins TRBV27 to TRBJ1-5; D remains unclear. Trimming left V 4 bases short and J 3 bases short, with 13 bases between. The CDR3 covers 15 residues. The germline V gene has CDR1 MNHEY and CDR2 SMNVEV (reference sequence).

V usage is TRBV24-1 and J usage is TRBJ2-3, with 8 bases fitting TRBD2. Losses at the gene ends were 7 bases for V and 14 bases for J; bases not matched to a gene: 7. The CDR3 totals 11 residues. The germline V gene encodes CDR1 KGHDR and CDR2 SFDVKD. CDR3 sequence: CATRFGGASYF. In DNA, the CDR3 is TGTGCCACCAGGTTCGGGGGGGCCTCGTATTTT.

This chain links TRBV18 with TRBJ1-1; 11 nucleotides line up with TRBD1. Per germline, CDR1 KGHSH and CDR2 LQKENI. With V trimmed by 6 bases and J by 11 bases, 14 bases remained unmatched. The CDR3 totals 15 residues. DNA of the CDR3: TGTGCCAGCTCGCAGGACAGGGGGCGTTTCGGGTCCGCTTTCTTT. Translated: CASSQDRGRFGSAFF.

This chain's CDR3 is CASSYASTRGIDGYTF. As DNA, the CDR3 is TGTGCCAGCAGTTACGCGTCTACGAGGGGGATCGATGGCTACACCTTC. V gene TRBV6-5 combines with J gene TRBJ1-2; perhaps TRBD1 as D (6 bases). With 2 bases removed from V and 6 bases from J, the gap between germline ends came to 19 bases. CDR3 length: 16 amino acids. Germline V gene lookup returns CDR1 MNHEY and CDR2 SVGAGI.

The chain recombines TRBV4-1 with TRBJ1-5, with TRBD1 matching over 8 bases. Germline V lookup: CDR1 MGHRA, CDR2 YSYEKL. The CDR3 is made up of 15 amino acids. V shed 4 bases, J shed 7 bases, and the junction held 9 bases outside the gene matches. The CDR3 DNA reads TGCGCCAGCAGCCGGGAAGGACAGGGAGACCAGCCCCAGCATTTT. This encodes CASSREGQGDQPQHF.

This chain links TRBV18 with TRBJ2-7; D remains ambiguous. Trimming shortened V by 1 base and J by 4 bases, and 11 bases separated the two germline ends. The CDR3 totals 14 residues. CDR1 is KGHSH, CDR2 LQKENI, per germline. The CDR3, as DNA: TGTGCCAGCTCACCACAGGGCCCTGGGTACGAGCAGTACTTC. This codes for CASSPQGPGYEQYF.

V gene TRBV6-5 combines with J gene TRBJ2-3; D perhaps matches TRBD2 (8 bases). Looked up from germline, CDR1 is MNHEY and CDR2 is SVGAGI. Trimming took off 9 bases at V and 1 base at J, with 14 bases between the two ends. CDR3 length: 14 amino acids. The CDR3 sequence is CASYGRGRTDTQYF. CDR3 in DNA: TGTGCCAGTTACGGGAGGGGGCGCACAGATACGCAGTATTTT.

The chain has TRBV28 and TRBJ1-5; the match to TRBD1 covers 7 bases. J was trimmed by 2 bases and V by 6 bases; bases with no gene match: 7. This CDR3 region has 15 residues. The germline V gene has CDR1 MDHEN and CDR2 SYDVKM. The CDR3 sequence: CASRYRGGGNQPQHF. The CDR3 DNA reads as TGTGCCAGCAGATACAGGGGAGGAGGCAATCAGCCCCAGCATTTT.

The genes are TRBV27 and TRBJ2-1; TRBD1 is a possible D gene (6 bases). The CDR3 has 15 amino acids. Germline lookup yields CDR1 MNHEY and CDR2 SMNVEV (reference sequence). V lost 3 bases, J lost 1 base, and 10 bases lay in between. In nucleotides, the CDR3 is TGTGCCAGCAGTTTCAGGGGTAGTTCCTACAATGAGCAGTTCTTC. It yields the protein CASSFRGSSYNEQFF.